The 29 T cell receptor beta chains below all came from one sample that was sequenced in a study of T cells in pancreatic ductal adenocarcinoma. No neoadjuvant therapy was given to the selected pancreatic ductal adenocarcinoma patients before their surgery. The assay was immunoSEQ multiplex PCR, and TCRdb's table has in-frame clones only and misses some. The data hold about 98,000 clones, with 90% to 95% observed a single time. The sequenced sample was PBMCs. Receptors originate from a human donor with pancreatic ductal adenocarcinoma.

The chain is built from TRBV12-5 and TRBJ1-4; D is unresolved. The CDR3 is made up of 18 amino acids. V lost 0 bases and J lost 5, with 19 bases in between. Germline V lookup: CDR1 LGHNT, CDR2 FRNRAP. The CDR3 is CASGLVIWGASKNEKLFF. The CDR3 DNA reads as TGTGCTAGTGGTTTGGTAATATGGGGAGCCTCAAAGAATGAAAAACTGTTTTTT.

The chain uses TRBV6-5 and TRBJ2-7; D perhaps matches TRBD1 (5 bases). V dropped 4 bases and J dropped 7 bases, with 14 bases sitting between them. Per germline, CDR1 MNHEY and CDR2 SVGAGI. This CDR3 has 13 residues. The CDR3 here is CASSSVSGREQYF. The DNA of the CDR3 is TGTGCCAGCAGTTCCGTGTCAGGGCGGGAGCAGTACTTC.

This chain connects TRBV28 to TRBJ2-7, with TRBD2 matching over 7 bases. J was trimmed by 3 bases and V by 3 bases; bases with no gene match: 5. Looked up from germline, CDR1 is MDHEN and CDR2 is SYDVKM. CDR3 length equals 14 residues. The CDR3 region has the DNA TGTGCCAGCAGTTTTGGGGGGAGGGTCTACGAGCAGTACTTC. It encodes CASSFGGRVYEQYF.

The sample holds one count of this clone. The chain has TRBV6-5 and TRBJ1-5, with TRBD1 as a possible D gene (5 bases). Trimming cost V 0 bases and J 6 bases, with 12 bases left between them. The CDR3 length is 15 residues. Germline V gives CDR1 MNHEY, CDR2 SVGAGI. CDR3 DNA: TGTGCCAGCAGTTACTCGAGGCAGGGAGGTCAGCCCCAGCATTTT. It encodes CASSYSRQGGQPQHF.

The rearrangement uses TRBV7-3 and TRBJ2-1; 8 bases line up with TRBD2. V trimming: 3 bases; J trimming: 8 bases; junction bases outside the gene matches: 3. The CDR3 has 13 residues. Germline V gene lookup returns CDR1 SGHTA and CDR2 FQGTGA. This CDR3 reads CASSLGLDDEQFF. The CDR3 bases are TGTGCCAGCAGCTTGGGACTAGACGATGAGCAGTTCTTC.

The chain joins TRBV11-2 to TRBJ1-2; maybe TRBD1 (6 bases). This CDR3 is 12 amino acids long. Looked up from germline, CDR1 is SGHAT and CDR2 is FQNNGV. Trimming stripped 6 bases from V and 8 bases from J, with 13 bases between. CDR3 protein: CASSSGVEGYTF. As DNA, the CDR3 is TGTGCCAGCAGTTCAGGGGTTGAGGGCTACACCTTC.

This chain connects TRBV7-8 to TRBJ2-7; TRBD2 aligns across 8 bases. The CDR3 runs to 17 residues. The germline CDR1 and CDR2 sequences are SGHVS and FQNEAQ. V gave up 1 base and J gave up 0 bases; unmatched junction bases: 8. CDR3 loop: CASSLGSLAGFSYEQYF. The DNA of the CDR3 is TGTGCCAGCAGCTTAGGGAGTTTAGCGGGGTTCTCCTACGAGCAGTACTTC.

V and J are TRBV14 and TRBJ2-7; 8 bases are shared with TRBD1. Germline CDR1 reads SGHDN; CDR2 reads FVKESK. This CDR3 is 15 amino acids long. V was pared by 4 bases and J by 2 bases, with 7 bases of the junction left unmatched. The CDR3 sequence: CASSRQGQGTYEQYF. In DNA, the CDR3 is TGTGCCAGCAGCCGACAAGGACAGGGCACCTACGAGCAGTACTTC.

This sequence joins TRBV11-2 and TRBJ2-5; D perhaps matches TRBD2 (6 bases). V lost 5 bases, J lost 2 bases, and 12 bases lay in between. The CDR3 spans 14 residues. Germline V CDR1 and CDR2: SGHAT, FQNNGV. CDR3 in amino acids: CASSGAGWQETQYF. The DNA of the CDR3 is TGTGCCAGCAGCGGGGCGGGATGGCAAGAGACCCAGTACTTC.

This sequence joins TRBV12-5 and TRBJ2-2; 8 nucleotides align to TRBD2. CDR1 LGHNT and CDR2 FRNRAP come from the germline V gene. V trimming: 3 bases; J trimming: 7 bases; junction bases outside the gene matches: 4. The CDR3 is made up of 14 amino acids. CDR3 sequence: CASGLREGDGELFF. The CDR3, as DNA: TGTGCTAGTGGTTTACGGGAGGGCGACGGGGAGCTGTTTTTT.

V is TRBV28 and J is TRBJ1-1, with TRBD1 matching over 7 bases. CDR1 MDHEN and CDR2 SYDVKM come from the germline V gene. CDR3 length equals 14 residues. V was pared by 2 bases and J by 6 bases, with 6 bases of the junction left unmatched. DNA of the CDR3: TGTGCCAGCAGTTTAACACAGGGGTCTTCTGAAGCTTTCTTT. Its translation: CASSLTQGSSEAFF. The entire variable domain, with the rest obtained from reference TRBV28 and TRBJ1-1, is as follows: DVKVTQSSRYLVKRTGEKVFLECVQDMDHENMFWYRQDPGLGLRLIYFSYDVKMKEKGDIPEGYSVSREKKERFSLILESASTNQTSMYLCASSLTQGSSEAFFGQGTRLTVV.

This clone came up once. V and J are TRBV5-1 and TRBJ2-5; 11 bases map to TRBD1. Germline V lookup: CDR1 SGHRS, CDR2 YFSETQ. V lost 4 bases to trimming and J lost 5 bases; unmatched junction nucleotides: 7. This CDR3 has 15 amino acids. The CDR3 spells CASSGGQGAGETQYF. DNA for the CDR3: TGCGCCAGCAGCGGAGGACAGGGGGCAGGGGAGACCCAGTACTTC.

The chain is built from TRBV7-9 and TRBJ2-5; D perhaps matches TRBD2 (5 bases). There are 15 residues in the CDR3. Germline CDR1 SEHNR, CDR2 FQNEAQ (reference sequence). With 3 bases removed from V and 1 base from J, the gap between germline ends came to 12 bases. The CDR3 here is CASSLGAGGQETQYF. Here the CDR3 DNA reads TGTGCCAGCAGCTTGGGAGCCGGCGGCCAAGAGACCCAGTACTTC. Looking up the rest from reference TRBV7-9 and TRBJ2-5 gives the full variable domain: DTGVSQNPRHKITKRGQNVTFRCDPISEHNRLYWYRQTLGQGPEFLTYFQNEAQLEKSRLLSDRFSAERPKGSFSTLEIQRTEQGDSAMYLCASSLGAGGQETQYFGPGTRLLVL.

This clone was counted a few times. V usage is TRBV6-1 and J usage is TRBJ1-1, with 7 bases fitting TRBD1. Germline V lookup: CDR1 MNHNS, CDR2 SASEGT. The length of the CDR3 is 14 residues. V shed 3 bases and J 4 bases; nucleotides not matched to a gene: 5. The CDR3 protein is CASSDRRQGTEAFF. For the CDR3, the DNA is TGTGCCAGCAGTGACCGGAGACAGGGCACTGAAGCTTTCTTT.

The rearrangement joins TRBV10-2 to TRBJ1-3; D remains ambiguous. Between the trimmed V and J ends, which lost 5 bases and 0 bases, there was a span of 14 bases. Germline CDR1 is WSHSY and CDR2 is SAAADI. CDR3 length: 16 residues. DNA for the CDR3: TGCGCCAGCAGTTTATCACCCGGGGTCTCTGGAAACACCATATATTTT. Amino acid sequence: CASSLSPGVSGNTIYF.

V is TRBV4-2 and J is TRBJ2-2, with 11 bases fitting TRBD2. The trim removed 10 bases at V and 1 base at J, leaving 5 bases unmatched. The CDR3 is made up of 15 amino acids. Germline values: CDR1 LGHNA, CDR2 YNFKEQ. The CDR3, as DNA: TGTGCCACCAGGGGACTAGCGGTGAACACCGGGGAGCTGTTTTTT. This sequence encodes CATRGLAVNTGELFF.

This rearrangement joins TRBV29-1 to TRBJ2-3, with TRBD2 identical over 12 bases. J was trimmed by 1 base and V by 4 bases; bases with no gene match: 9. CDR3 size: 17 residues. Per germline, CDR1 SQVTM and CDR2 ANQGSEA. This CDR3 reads CSVGRTSGNGGTDTQYF. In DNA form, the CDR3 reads TGCAGCGTTGGGAGGACTAGCGGGAACGGGGGCACAGATACGCAGTATTTT.

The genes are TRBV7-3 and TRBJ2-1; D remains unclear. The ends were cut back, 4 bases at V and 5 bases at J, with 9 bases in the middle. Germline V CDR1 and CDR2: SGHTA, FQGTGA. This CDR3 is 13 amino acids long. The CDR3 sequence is CASSYSRDNEQFF. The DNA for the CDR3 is TGTGCCAGCAGCTACTCTAGAGACAATGAGCAGTTCTTC.

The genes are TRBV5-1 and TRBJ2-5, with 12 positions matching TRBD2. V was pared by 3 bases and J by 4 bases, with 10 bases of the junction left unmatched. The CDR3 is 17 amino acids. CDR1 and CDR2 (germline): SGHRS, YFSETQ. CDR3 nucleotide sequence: TGCGCCAGCAGCTCATTACTCCAGACTAGCGGGGGAGAGACCCAGTACTTC. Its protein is CASSSLLQTSGGETQYF.

CDR3 sequence (DNA): TGCGCCAGCAGCCGAGGACTAGCGGGTGGCTACGAGCAGTACTTC. This translates into CASSRGLAGGYEQYF. The chain employs TRBV5-1 and TRBJ2-7; 11 bases line up with TRBD2. CDR1 and CDR2 from the germline V gene are SGHRS and YFSETQ. This CDR3 has 15 residues. With V trimmed by 4 bases and J by 3 bases, 6 bases remained unmatched.

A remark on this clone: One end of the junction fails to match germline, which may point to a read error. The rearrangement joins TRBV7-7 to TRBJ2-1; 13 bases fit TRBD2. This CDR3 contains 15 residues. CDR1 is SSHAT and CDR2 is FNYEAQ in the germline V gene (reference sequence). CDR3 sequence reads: CASSPGLAGTNEQFF. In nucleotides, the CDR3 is TGTGCTAGCAGCCCGGGACTAGCGGGGACCAATGAGCAGTTCTTC. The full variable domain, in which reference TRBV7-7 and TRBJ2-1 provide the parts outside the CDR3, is GAGVSQSPRYKVTKRGQDVTLRCDPISSHATLYWYQQALGQGPEFLTYFNYEAQPDKSGLPSDRFSAERPEGSISTLTIQRTEQRDSAMYRCASSPGLAGTNEQFFGPGTRLTVL.

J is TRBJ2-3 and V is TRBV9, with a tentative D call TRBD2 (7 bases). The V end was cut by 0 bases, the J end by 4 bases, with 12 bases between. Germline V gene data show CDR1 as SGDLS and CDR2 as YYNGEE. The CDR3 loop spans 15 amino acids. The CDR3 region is CASSVGGGGSDTQYF. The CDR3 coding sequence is TGTGCCAGCAGCGTAGGGGGAGGGGGATCAGATACGCAGTATTTT.

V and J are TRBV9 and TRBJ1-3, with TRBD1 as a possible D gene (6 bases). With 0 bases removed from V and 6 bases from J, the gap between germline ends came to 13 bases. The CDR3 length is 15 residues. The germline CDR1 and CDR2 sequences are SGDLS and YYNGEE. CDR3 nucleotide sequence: TGTGCCAGCAGCGTAGGAGTGACAGGCGCAAACACCATATATTTT. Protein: CASSVGVTGANTIYF.

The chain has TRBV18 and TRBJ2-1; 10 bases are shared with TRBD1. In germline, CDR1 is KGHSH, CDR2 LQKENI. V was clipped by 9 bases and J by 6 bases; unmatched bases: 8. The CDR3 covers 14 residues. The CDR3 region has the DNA TGTGCCAGTTTGTCCGGGACAGGGGTCAATGAGCAGTTCTTC. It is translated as CASLSGTGVNEQFF.

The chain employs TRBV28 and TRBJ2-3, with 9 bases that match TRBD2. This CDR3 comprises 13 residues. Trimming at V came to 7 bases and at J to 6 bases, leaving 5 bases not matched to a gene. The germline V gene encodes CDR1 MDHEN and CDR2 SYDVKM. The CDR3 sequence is CASNAGGPDTQYF. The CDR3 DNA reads TGTGCCAGCAATGCGGGAGGGCCCGATACGCAGTATTTT.

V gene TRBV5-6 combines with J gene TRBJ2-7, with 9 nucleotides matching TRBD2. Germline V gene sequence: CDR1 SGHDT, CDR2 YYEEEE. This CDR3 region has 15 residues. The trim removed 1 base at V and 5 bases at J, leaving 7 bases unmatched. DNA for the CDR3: TGTGCCAGCAGCTTGAAGGGGACTAGCCGGAACGAGCAGTACTTC. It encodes CASSLKGTSRNEQYF. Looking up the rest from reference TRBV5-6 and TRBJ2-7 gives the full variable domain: DAGVTQSPTHLIKTRGQQVTLRCSPKSGHDTVSWYQQALGQGPQFIFQYYEEEERQRGNFPDRFSGHQFPNYSSELNVNALLLGDSALYLCASSLKGTSRNEQYFGPGTRLTVT.

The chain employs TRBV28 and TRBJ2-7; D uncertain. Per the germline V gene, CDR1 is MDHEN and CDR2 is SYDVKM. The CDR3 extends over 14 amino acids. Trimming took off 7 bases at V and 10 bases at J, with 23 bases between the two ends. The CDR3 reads CASNPTEPPLRQYF. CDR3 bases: TGTGCCAGCAATCCGACGGAGCCCCCCCTACGCCAGTACTTC.

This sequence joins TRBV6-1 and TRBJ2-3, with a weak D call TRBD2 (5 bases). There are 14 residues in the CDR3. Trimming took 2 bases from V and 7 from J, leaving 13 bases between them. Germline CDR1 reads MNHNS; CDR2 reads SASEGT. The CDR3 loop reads CASSELASGNTQYF. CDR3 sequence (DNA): TGTGCCAGCAGTGAACTAGCCTCGGGAAATACGCAGTATTTT.

The CDR3 region is CASSLPSGQETQYF. The DNA of the CDR3 is TGTGCCAGCAGTTTGCCCAGCGGGCAAGAGACCCAGTACTTC. The gene calls are TRBV28 and TRBJ2-5; D might be TRBD2 (6 bases). This CDR3 region has 14 residues. CDR1 is MDHEN, CDR2 SYDVKM, per germline. V lost 3 bases, J lost 2 bases, and 10 bases lay in between.